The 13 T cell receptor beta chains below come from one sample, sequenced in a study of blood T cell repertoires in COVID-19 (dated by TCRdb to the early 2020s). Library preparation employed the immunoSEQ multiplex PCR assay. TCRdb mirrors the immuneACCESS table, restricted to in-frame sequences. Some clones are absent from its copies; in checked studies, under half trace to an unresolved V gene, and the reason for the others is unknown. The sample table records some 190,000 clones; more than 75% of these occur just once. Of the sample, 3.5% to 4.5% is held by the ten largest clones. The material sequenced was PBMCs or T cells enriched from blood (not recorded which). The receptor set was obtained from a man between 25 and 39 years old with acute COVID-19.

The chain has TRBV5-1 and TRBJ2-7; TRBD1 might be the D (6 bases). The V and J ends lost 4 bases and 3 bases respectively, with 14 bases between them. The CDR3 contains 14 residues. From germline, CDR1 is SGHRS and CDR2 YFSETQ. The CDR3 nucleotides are TGCGCCAGCAGCAAACGGGACACGGACTACGAGCAGTACTTC. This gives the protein CASSKRDTDYEQYF.

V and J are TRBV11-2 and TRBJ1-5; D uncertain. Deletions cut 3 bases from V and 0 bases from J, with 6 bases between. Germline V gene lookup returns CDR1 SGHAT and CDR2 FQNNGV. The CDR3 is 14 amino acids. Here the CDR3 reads CASSFELSNQPQHF. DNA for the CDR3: TGTGCCAGCAGCTTCGAACTTAGCAATCAGCCCCAGCATTTT.

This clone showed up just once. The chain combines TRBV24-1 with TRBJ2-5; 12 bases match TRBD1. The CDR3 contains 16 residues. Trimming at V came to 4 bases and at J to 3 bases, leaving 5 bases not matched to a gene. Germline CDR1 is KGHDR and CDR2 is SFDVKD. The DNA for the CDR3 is TGTGCCACCAGTGACCGGGACAGGGGGCGGGAAGAGACCCAGTACTTC. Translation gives CATSDRDRGREETQYF.

The CDR3 here is CASNSPPGGTIYF. The DNA of the CDR3 is TGTGCCAGCAATTCCCCACCTGGGGGGACCATATATTTT. This sequence joins TRBV28 and TRBJ1-3, with a tentative D call TRBD1 (5 bases). Germline V gene sequence: CDR1 MDHEN, CDR2 SYDVKM. This CDR3 has 13 amino acids. The germline V and J ends were trimmed by 7 bases and 10 bases, with 17 bases remaining between them.

The DNA of the CDR3 is TGTGCCAGCAGCCATTCCCCAGGGTACGAGCAGTACTTC. Translation gives CASSHSPGYEQYF. This rearrangement joins TRBV9 to TRBJ2-7, with D tentatively TRBD1 (5 bases). CDR1 SGDLS and CDR2 YYNGEE come from the germline V gene. The V end was cut by 4 bases, the J end by 4 bases, with 12 bases between. CDR3 size: 13 residues. Using reference TRBV9 and TRBJ2-7 for the parts outside the CDR3, the full variable domain is DSGVTQTPKHLITATGQRVTLRCSPRSGDLSVYWYQQSLDQGLQFLIQYYNGEERAKGNILERFSAQQFPDLHSELNLSSLELGDSALYFCASSHSPGYEQYFGPGTRLTVT.

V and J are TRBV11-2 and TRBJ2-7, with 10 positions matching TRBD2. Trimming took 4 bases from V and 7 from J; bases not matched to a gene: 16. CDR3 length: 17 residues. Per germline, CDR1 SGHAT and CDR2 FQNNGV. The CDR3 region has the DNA TGTGCCAGCAGCTCGTCTCCCCTAAGCGGGGGGGCTTTAGAGCAGTACTTC. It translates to CASSSSPLSGGALEQYF.

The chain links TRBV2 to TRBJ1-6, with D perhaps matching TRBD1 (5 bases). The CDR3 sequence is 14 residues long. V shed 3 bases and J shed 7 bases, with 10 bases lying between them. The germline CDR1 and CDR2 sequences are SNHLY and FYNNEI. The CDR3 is CASSESRQNSPLHF. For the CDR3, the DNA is TGTGCCAGCAGTGAGAGCAGACAGAATTCACCCCTCCACTTT.

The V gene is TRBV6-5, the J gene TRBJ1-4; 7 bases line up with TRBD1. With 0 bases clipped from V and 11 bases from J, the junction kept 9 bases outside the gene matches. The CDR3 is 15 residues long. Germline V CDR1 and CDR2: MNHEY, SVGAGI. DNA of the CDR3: TGTGCCAGCAGTTACTCAGGGGGCTCGCAGGAGAAACTGTTTTTT. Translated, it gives CASSYSGGSQEKLFF.

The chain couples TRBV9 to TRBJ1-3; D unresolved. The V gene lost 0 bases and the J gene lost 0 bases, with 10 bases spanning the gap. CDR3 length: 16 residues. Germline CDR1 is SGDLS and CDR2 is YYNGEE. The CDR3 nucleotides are TGTGCCAGCAGCGTAGATGAAGGACTCTCTGGAAACACCATATATTTT. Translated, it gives CASSVDEGLSGNTIYF.

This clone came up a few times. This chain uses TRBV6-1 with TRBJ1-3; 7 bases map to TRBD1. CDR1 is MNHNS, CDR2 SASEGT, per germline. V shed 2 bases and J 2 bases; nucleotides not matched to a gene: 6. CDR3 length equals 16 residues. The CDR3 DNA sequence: TGTGCCAGCAGTGAACAGGGGGTATATACTGGAAACACCATATATTTT. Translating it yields CASSEQGVYTGNTIYF.

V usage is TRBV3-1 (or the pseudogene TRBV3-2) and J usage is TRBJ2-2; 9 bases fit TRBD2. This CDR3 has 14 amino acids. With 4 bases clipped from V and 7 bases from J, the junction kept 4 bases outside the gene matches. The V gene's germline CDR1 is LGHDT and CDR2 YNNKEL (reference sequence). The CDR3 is CASSLGTSHGELFF. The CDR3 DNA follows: TGTGCCAGCAGCCTAGGGACTAGCCACGGGGAGCTGTTTTTT.

In DNA form, the CDR3 reads TGTGCCAGCAGTTCTCAGGGTTATCAGCCCCAGCATTTT. Its translation is CASSSQGYQPQHF. The chain has TRBV27 and TRBJ1-5; a possible D gene is TRBD1 (5 bases). CDR3 length: 13 residues. V lost 4 bases and J 5 bases, leaving 9 bases between the germline ends. Per the germline V gene, CDR1 is MNHEY and CDR2 is SMNVEV (reference sequence).

CDR3 in amino acids: CASSMGRGLTEAFF. CDR3 sequence (DNA): TGTGCCAGTAGTATGGGCAGGGGGCTGACTGAAGCTTTCTTT. The gene calls are TRBV19 and TRBJ1-1, with 8 positions matching TRBD1. There are 14 residues in the CDR3. V was clipped by 3 bases and J by 5 bases; unmatched bases: 5. From germline, CDR1 is LNHDA and CDR2 SQIVND (reference sequence).